The source of this TCR beta chain is a study of CD8+CD57+ T cells in acquired aplastic anemia. About the study: Recorded DNA amounts for sorted CD4+ and CD8+ cells had an average of about 3.5 ug. CD4+ cells from healthy donors averaged about 10.8 million reads.

Template material for TCR beta VDJ and CDR3 profiling consisted of genomic DNA. TCRdb called the reads again in MiXCR, with one record for every CDR3 protein. The sample has some 220,000 distinct CDR3 sequences, approximately 35% seen once. The CDR3 is 11 residues long. Germline CDR1 is DFQATT and CDR2 is SNEGSKA (reference sequence). The germline V and J ends were trimmed by 6 bases and 8 bases, with 11 bases remaining between them. General observations from the study: About 27 shared CD8+ CDR3s appeared highly expressed within patients' immunodominant clones. The CD8+ Simpson's diversity of patients and controls was not significantly different.

This clonotype was recorded at least ten times. Its cognate antigen is unknown. The source is a human donor in good health, serving as a control. This chain links TRBV20-1 with TRBJ2-1; tentatively, D is TRBD1 or TRBD2 (6 bases each). The sample was sorted CD4+, CD8+, or CD8+CD57+ T cells (not recorded which) from PBMCs. CDR3 nucleotide sequence: TGCAGTGCAAAACGGGGGCATGAGCAGTTCTTC. This sequence encodes CSAKRGHEQFF.